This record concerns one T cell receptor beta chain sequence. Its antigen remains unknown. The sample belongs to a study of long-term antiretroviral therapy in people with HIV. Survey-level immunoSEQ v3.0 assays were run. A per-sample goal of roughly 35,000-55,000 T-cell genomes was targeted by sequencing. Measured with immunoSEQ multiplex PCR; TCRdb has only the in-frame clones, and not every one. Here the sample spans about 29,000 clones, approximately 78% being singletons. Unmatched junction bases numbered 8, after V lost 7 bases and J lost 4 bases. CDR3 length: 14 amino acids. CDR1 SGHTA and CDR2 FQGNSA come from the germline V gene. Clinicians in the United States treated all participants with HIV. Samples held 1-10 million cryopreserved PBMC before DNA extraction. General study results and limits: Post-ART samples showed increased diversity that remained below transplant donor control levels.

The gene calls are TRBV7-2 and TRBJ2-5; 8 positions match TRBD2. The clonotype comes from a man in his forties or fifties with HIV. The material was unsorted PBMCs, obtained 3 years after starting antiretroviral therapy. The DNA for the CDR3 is TGTGCCAGCACTCTCGGGAGGGGCGGAGAGACCCAGTACTTC. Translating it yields CASTLGRGGETQYF.